The 16 T cell receptor beta chains below all came from one sample that was sequenced in a study of T cell changes during pregnancy in multiple sclerosis. The protocol was immunoSEQ multiplex PCR, while the TCRdb copy is restricted to in-frame clones and leaves out a portion. The data contain 50,000 or so clones, 85% to 95% of them singletons. This specimen consisted of CD4+ T cells from peripheral blood mononuclear cells, obtained in the second trimester of pregnancy. The origin of the receptors is a female donor with multiple sclerosis, enrolled in a pregnancy study.

This rearrangement joins TRBV9 to TRBJ1-1; D unclear. The CDR3 covers 12 residues. Between the trimmed V and J ends, which lost 3 bases and 5 bases, there was a span of 8 bases. Germline V CDR1 and CDR2: SGDLS, YYNGEE. The CDR3 spells CASSDRLTEAFF. The DNA for the CDR3 is TGTGCCAGCAGCGACAGATTAACTGAAGCTTTCTTT.

The rearrangement joins TRBV6-1 to TRBJ1-2; a weak D match, TRBD1 (5 bases). V shed 8 bases and J shed 4 bases, with 11 bases lying between them. Per germline, CDR1 MNHNS and CDR2 SASEGT. CDR3 length: 12 amino acids. The chain's CDR3 is CASGGGTYGYTF. The DNA for the CDR3 is TGTGCCAGCGGGGGGGGAACCTATGGCTACACCTTC.

The gene calls are TRBV9 and TRBJ1-1; no firm D call. Trimming took 0 bases from V and 1 from J, leaving 7 bases between them. Germline-derived CDR1 and CDR2 are SGDLS and YYNGEE. CDR3 length: 14 residues. The CDR3 DNA sequence: TGTGCCAGCAGCGTAGTATCAGGGAACACTGAAGCTTTCTTT. Protein: CASSVVSGNTEAFF. The full variable domain, in which reference TRBV9 and TRBJ1-1 provide the parts outside the CDR3, is DSGVTQTPKHLITATGQRVTLRCSPRSGDLSVYWYQQSLDQGLQFLIQYYNGEERAKGNILERFSAQQFPDLHSELNLSSLELGDSALYFCASSVVSGNTEAFFGQGTRLTVV.

The chain combines TRBV6-1 with TRBJ1-1; D is unresolved. Trimming took off 6 bases at V and 0 bases at J, with 11 bases between the two ends. The CDR3 is 14 residues long. Germline loops: CDR1 MNHNS, CDR2 SASEGT. CDR3 protein: CASSATKVNTEAFF. The CDR3 bases are TGTGCCAGCAGCGCAACTAAAGTGAACACTGAAGCTTTCTTT.

The rearrangement links TRBV5-1 to TRBJ1-3; the D gene is possibly TRBD1 (6 bases). Germline CDR1 SGHRS, CDR2 YFSETQ. Trimming removed 2 bases from V and 8 bases from J, with 14 bases in between. The CDR3 runs 14 residues. For the CDR3, the DNA is TGCGCCAGCAGCTTTACAGGGCGGGCGGACACCATATATTTT. This gives the protein CASSFTGRADTIYF.

The chain joins TRBV25-1 to TRBJ1-1; D gene uncertain. CDR1 and CDR2 from the germline V gene are MGHDK and SYGVNS. The CDR3 consists of 12 residues. V was trimmed by 5 bases and J by 6 bases, leaving 10 bases between them. The CDR3 reads CASSPGNSEAFF. CDR3 DNA sequence: TGTGCCAGCAGTCCAGGAAATTCTGAAGCTTTCTTT.

The chain couples TRBV7-9 to TRBJ2-1, with 11 bases identical to TRBD2. The germline CDR1 and CDR2 sequences are SEHNR and FQNEAQ (reference sequence). Germline trimming cut 1 base from V and 3 bases from J; bases unmatched to any gene: 8. This CDR3 is built from 18 residues. CDR3 DNA: TGTGCCAGCAGCTTAGTAGACCCACTAGCGGGGGTCTACAATGAGCAGTTCTTC. Amino acids: CASSLVDPLAGVYNEQFF.

CDR3 protein: CASSYSDREFTEQYF. Here the CDR3 DNA reads TGTGCCAGCAGTTATTCCGACAGGGAGTTTACCGAGCAGTACTTC. The gene calls are TRBV6-6 and TRBJ2-7; 7 bases fit TRBD1. CDR3 size: 15 residues. V lost 3 bases to trimming and J lost 6 bases; unmatched junction nucleotides: 11. Germline V gives CDR1 MNHNY, CDR2 SVGAGI (reference sequence).

The genes are TRBV6-5 and TRBJ2-7, with 8 bases identical to TRBD1. The V gene's germline CDR1 is MNHEY and CDR2 SVGAGI. The CDR3 is made up of 13 amino acids. V lost 6 bases to trimming and J lost 9 bases; unmatched junction nucleotides: 10. In DNA form, the CDR3 reads TGTGCCAGCAGCCAGGACAGGGTCGCAGGGCAGTACTTC. This encodes CASSQDRVAGQYF.

The rearrangement uses TRBV10-1 and TRBJ2-6; maybe TRBD1 (6 bases). From germline, CDR1 is WNHNN and CDR2 SYGVQD (reference sequence). The CDR3 extends over 13 amino acids. CDR3 protein: CATGPSGANVLTF. The CDR3 DNA follows: TGCGCGACAGGTCCCTCTGGGGCCAACGTCCTGACTTTC.

V usage is TRBV7-9 and J usage is TRBJ1-5, with D possibly matching TRBD1 (5 bases). The V gene's germline CDR1 is SEHNR and CDR2 FQNEAQ (reference sequence). The CDR3 runs 14 residues. V gave up 7 bases and J gave up 0 bases, with 10 bases separating them. CDR3 residues: CASTQGNSNQPQHF. CDR3 DNA: TGTGCCAGCACCCAGGGAAATAGCAATCAGCCCCAGCATTTT.

This clone has a single count. The rearrangement uses TRBV10-2 and TRBJ2-2; possibly TRBD2 for D (5 bases). Germline V gene data show CDR1 as WSHSY and CDR2 as SAAADI. V lost 10 bases and J lost 9, with 12 bases in between. The CDR3 loop spans 11 amino acids. CDR3 sequence (DNA): TGCGCCACCTCTAGCCCGAGGGAGCTGTTTTTT. This encodes CATSSPRELFF.

V and J are TRBV7-9 and TRBJ2-1; 9 nucleotides align to TRBD2. The CDR3 is 14 residues long. J lost 9 bases, V lost 3 bases, and 6 bases had no gene match. In germline, CDR1 is SEHNR, CDR2 FQNEAQ (reference sequence). CDR3: CASSFGGGAAEQFF. The CDR3 DNA is TGTGCCAGCAGCTTTGGCGGGGGGGCGGCTGAGCAGTTCTTC.

This clone was recorded only once. The CDR3 coding sequence is TGTGCCTGGAGTAGGACAGGGAATGAGCAGTACTTC. This codes for CAWSRTGNEQYF. The rearrangement joins TRBV30 to TRBJ2-7, with TRBD1 matching 8 bases. The CDR3 spans 12 residues. The V gene end was trimmed by 2 bases and the J gene end by 7 bases; junction bases not matched to a gene: 4. CDR1 GTSNPN and CDR2 SVGIG come from the germline V gene (reference sequence). Full variable domain (remainder filled in from reference TRBV30 and TRBJ2-7): SQTIHQWPATLVQPVGSPLSLECTVEGTSNPNLYWYRQAAGRGLQLLFYSVGIGQISSEVPQNLSASRPQDRQFILSSKKLLLSDSGFYLCAWSRTGNEQYFGPGTRLTVT.

The CDR3 is CASSLHGTVTGELFF. The CDR3 DNA is TGTGCCAGCAGCCTACATGGGACAGTTACCGGGGAGCTGTTTTTT. The V call is TRBV7-8, the J call TRBJ2-2; 7 bases map to TRBD1. This CDR3 spans 15 amino acids. Trimming cost V 5 bases and J 5 bases; bases outside gene matches: 8. Germline V gives CDR1 SGHVS, CDR2 FQNEAQ. Together with reference TRBV7-8 and TRBJ2-2, the CDR3 gives the full variable domain: GAGVSQSPRYKVAKRGQDVALRCDPISGHVSLFWYQQALGQGPEFLTYFQNEAQLDKSGLPSDRFFAERPEGSVSTLKIQRTQQEDSAVYLCASSLHGTVTGELFFGEGSRLTVL.

V is TRBV5-1 and J is TRBJ2-2, with D perhaps TRBD2 (6 bases). The ends were cut back, 7 bases at V and 6 bases at J, with 16 bases in the middle. There are 14 residues in the CDR3. Germline values: CDR1 SGHRS, CDR2 YFSETQ. CDR3 DNA sequence: TGCGCCAGCCGACTAGGCCCCCCCGCCGGGGAGCTGTTTTTT. Its protein is CASRLGPPAGELFF.